The rows below give T cell receptor beta chains drawn from one sample of a study of PD-L1 blockade in urothelial cancer. Repertoires were generated with immunoSEQ multiplex PCR, while TCRdb's copy carries only in-frame clones and drops some. The sample carries 70,000 to 95,000 clones, around 90% recorded once. The sequences come from PBMCs, collected around atezolizumab (anti-PD-L1) treatment. The receptor set was obtained from an elderly woman with urothelial cancer. Both conserved end residues are part of each CDR3. The D gene is left open where the match is weak. Some rows have no size entry. The others give once, few or many, or a class for an expanded clone.

>-|TRBV7-8|TRBJ2-1|-
CASSSTIGHRGNEQFF
TGTGCCAGCAGCTCCACGATCGGCCACCGGGGCAATGAGCAGTTCTTC
>once|TRBV29-1|TRBJ2-2|TRBD2
CSGSLRGGRAVNTGELFF
TGCAGCGGTTCCCTTAGGGGCGGGAGGGCCGTTAACACCGGGGAGCTGTTTTTT
>-|TRBV10-1|TRBJ1-2|TRBD1
CASSEGDSYGYTF
TGCGCCAGCAGTGAGGGGGACAGCTATGGCTACACCTTC
>-|TRBV4-2|TRBJ2-5|-
CASSQGGETQYF
TGTGCCAGCAGCCAAGGAGGGGAGACCCAGTACTTC
>-|TRBV29-1|TRBJ1-1|-
CSVEDLRDTSLNTEAFF
TGCAGCGTTGAAGATCTTAGGGACACCTCGTTGAACACTGAAGCTTTCTTT
>-|TRBV7-8|TRBJ2-5|-
CASSPREGETQYF
TGTGCCAGCAGCCCACGAGAGGGTGAGACCCAGTACTTC
>-|TRBV11-2|TRBJ2-1|TRBD2
CASSLVLRLADNEQFF
TGTGCCAGCAGCTTAGTTCTGAGGCTAGCGGACAATGAGCAGTTCTTC
>-|TRBV19|TRBJ2-1|-
CASTLGSRVNEQFF
TGTGCCAGTACTCTGGGTTCGCGGGTCAATGAGCAGTTCTTC
>few|TRBV30|TRBJ1-5|-
CAWTGGGNQPQHF
TGTGCCTGGACAGGAGGCGGCAATCAGCCCCAGCATTTT
>-|TRBV27|TRBJ2-1|TRBD2
CASSLGFSGRTPDNEQFF
TGTGCCAGCAGTTTAGGTTTTAGCGGGAGGACCCCTGACAATGAGCAGTTCTTC
>few|TRBV6-5|TRBJ1-1|TRBD1
CASRDRVNTEAFF
TGTGCCAGCAGAGACAGGGTGAACACTGAAGCTTTCTTT
>-|TRBV7-3|TRBJ1-2|TRBD1
CASSLGQGSGGYTF
TGTGCCAGCAGCTTGGGACAGGGCTCAGGTGGCTACACCTTC
>-|TRBV10-1|TRBJ2-2|TRBD2
CASSELAGANTGELFF
TGCGCCAGCAGTGAGTTGGCGGGAGCGAACACCGGGGAGCTGTTTTTT
>-|TRBV14|TRBJ2-7|TRBD2
CASSLLAGGDEQYF
TGTGCCAGCAGCCTTCTAGCGGGAGGCGACGAGCAGTACTTC
>-|TRBV7-5|TRBJ1-5|-
CVRSSDRERGQPQHF
TGTGTCAGAAGCTCAGACAGGGAGAGAGGGCAGCCCCAGCATTTT
>few|TRBV10-3|TRBJ2-1|TRBD2
CAIRGGSNNEQFF
TGTGCCATCAGGGGCGGGAGTAATAATGAGCAGTTCTTC
>-|TRBV7-9|TRBJ1-5|-
CASSPQGGQPQHF
TGTGCCAGCAGTCCCCAAGGGGGTCAGCCCCAGCATTTT
>-|TRBV28|TRBJ1-2|-
CASSSVDRRQRRGYTF
TGTGCCAGCAGTTCCGTTGACAGGCGACAGCGGCGTGGCTACACCTTC
>-|TRBV19|TRBJ1-2|-
CASRASRGGNANYGYTF
TGTGCCAGCCGGGCCTCAAGGGGGGGAAACGCTAACTATGGCTACACCTTC
>-|TRBV9|TRBJ1-2|-
CASSNPGTTNYGYTF
TGTGCCAGCAGCAACCCGGGAACCACTAACTATGGCTACACCTTC
>-|TRBV5-4|TRBJ1-2|TRBD1
CASSPPGQGYGYTF
TGTGCCAGCAGCCCACCGGGACAGGGCTATGGCTACACCTTC
>once|TRBV7-2|TRBJ2-7|TRBD2
CASSLEPAGGAYEQYF
TGTGCCAGCAGCTTAGAACCAGCGGGAGGGGCGTACGAGCAGTACTTC
>-|TRBV27|TRBJ2-1|TRBD2
CASSFPGRAEFF
TGTGCCAGCAGTTTCCCCGGGAGGGCGGAGTTCTTC
>-|TRBV6-1|TRBJ2-7|TRBD1
CASLRQGSEQYF
TGTGCCAGCCTCCGACAGGGCTCCGAGCAGTACTTC
>-|TRBV5-1|TRBJ1-2|-
CASSLGGRAGFSYTF
TGCGCCAGCAGCTTGGGAGGTCGGGCAGGGTTTAGCTACACCTTC
>-|TRBV10-2|TRBJ2-1|-
CASTTVHEQFF
TGCGCCAGCACCACGGTCCATGAGCAGTTCTTC
>-|TRBV7-2|TRBJ1-2|TRBD1
CASSIDRDSGYTF
TGTGCCAGCAGCATAGACAGGGACAGTGGCTACACCTTC
>-|TRBV7-3|TRBJ2-1|-
CASSSTYNEQFF
TGTGCCAGCAGCTCTACGTACAATGAGCAGTTCTTC
>-|TRBV5-6|TRBJ1-4|-
CASRSQPGTPTNEKLFF
TGTGCCAGCAGATCTCAACCGGGGACACCAACTAATGAAAAACTGTTTTTT
>-|TRBV5-1|TRBJ2-5|TRBD1
CASSSGTGFAETQYF
TGCGCCAGCAGTTCCGGGACAGGGTTTGCGGAGACCCAGTACTTC
>-|TRBV19|TRBJ1-1|-
CASSPGQTNTEAFF
TGTGCCAGTAGTCCGGGACAAACGAACACTGAAGCTTTCTTT
>-|TRBV28|TRBJ2-7|-
CATGLGTGRTYEQYF
TGTGCCACCGGACTGGGAACTGGGCGGACCTACGAGCAGTACTTC
>once|TRBV9|TRBJ2-2|TRBD2
CASSVTSGTANTGELFF
TGTGCCAGCAGCGTTACTAGCGGGACCGCGAACACCGGGGAGCTGTTTTTT
>-|TRBV27|TRBJ2-2|TRBD2
CASSFAGGTRTGELFF
TGTGCCAGCAGTTTCGCGGGAGGTACTCGCACCGGGGAGCTGTTTTTT
>-|TRBV15|TRBJ2-7|-
CATSRDVAELYEQYF
TGTGCCACCAGCAGAGATGTAGCGGAGCTATACGAGCAGTACTTC
>-|TRBV27|TRBJ2-2|-
CASSLSPDTGELFF
TGTGCCAGCAGTTTATCGCCAGACACCGGGGAGCTGTTTTTT
>-|TRBV5-6|TRBJ2-7|-
CASSMTVAPYEQYF
TGTGCCAGCAGCATGACAGTTGCCCCCTACGAGCAGTACTTC